The rows below give T cell receptor beta chains drawn from one sample of a study of blood T cell repertoires in COVID-19. Profiled with immunoSEQ multiplex PCR; TCRdb holds only in-frame clones, not every one. The sample records about 210,000 clones, 65% to 85% being singletons. The sequenced sample consisted of peripheral blood. The receptors stem from a man in his fifties with active or convalescent COVID-19. The CDR3 runs from the conserved cysteine through the conserved F or W. The D gene is left open where the match is weak. Clone size is given for some rows only: seen once, a few or many times, or a class if the clone is expanded.

abundance,len,v_gene,j_gene,d_gene,CDR3nt,CDR3aa
NA,16,TRBV13,TRBJ2-7,TRBD2,TGTGCCAGCAGCCCTTCCTCGGGGGGGGCAAGGTACGAGCAGTACTTC,CASSPSSGGARYEQYF
once,14,TRBV6-2/TRBV6-3,TRBJ2-3,NA,TGTGCCAGCAGTTGGCGAGGCACCACAGATACGCAGTATTTT,CASSWRGTTDTQYF
NA,14,TRBV30,TRBJ2-2,TRBD1,TGTGCCTGGAGCGCGGACAGGGTGACCGGGGAGCTGTTTTTT,CAWSADRVTGELFF
NA,15,TRBV27,TRBJ1-5,NA,TGTGCCAGCAGTGAGGAGGGTTATAGCAATCAGCCCCAGCATTTT,CASSEEGYSNQPQHF
few,14,TRBV5-1,TRBJ2-7,NA,TGCGCCAGCACCCTAAGGTCAGGGCCCTACGAGCAGTACTTC,CASTLRSGPYEQYF
NA,14,TRBV27,TRBJ1-2,NA,TGTGCCAGCAGTTTCATATCAGGGGTCGATGGCTACACCTTC,CASSFISGVDGYTF
NA,14,TRBV25-1,TRBJ1-1,TRBD1,TGTGCCAGCAGTGACGACAGGGGGCCGGCTGAAGCTTTCTTT,CASSDDRGPAEAFF
NA,13,TRBV25-1,TRBJ1-2,NA,TGTGCCAGCAGTGCCACAGATAACTATGGCTACACCTTC,CASSATDNYGYTF
NA,12,TRBV2,TRBJ2-1,NA,TGTGCCAGCAGTGAATGGGGGGAGGAGCAGTTCTTC,CASSEWGEEQFF
NA,15,TRBV18,TRBJ2-1,TRBD1,TGTGCCAGCTCACCCCTCGGACAGGTTTACAATGAGCAGTTCTTC,CASSPLGQVYNEQFF
NA,16,TRBV29-1,TRBJ2-7,TRBD2,TGCAGCGTTGAAGCAAGCCCGGGACTAGCGGGAGAAGGGCAGTACTTC,CSVEASPGLAGEGQYF
once,13,TRBV15,TRBJ2-7,TRBD1,TGTGCCACCAGCTTTGGACAGGGCCACGAGCAGTACTTC,CATSFGQGHEQYF
NA,12,TRBV30,TRBJ2-1,NA,TGTGCCTGGTGGACAGGTGCGGGGGAGCAGTTCTTC,CAWWTGAGEQFF
NA,14,TRBV19,TRBJ1-2,NA,TGTGCCAGTAGTATAGGGGCCTCCAACTATGGCTACACCTTC,CASSIGASNYGYTF
NA,14,TRBV10-3,TRBJ1-1,TRBD1,TGTGCCATCAGTGAAGACAGGGGAGGCACTGAAGCTTTCTTT,CAISEDRGGTEAFF
NA,11,TRBV28,TRBJ2-7,NA,TGTGCCCTCGGAGGGACCTACGAGCAGTACTTC,CALGGTYEQYF
NA,12,TRBV29-1,TRBJ1-5,NA,TGCAGCGTCGGACAGACCAATCAGCCCCAGCATTTT,CSVGQTNQPQHF
NA,12,TRBV5-4,TRBJ1-1,NA,TGTGCCAGCAGCTTTCTAGGCACTGAAGCTTTCTTT,CASSFLGTEAFF
NA,13,TRBV10-2,TRBJ1-1,NA,TGCGCCAGCCTGGAGAGGCCGAACACTGAAGCTTTCTTT,CASLERPNTEAFF
NA,14,TRBV5-4,TRBJ2-7,TRBD2,TGTGCCAGCAGCCCCGGGACTAGGCATTCCGAGCAGTACTTC,CASSPGTRHSEQYF
NA,13,TRBV12-3/TRBV12-4,TRBJ2-5,NA,TGTGCCAGCAGTGTGGGCCAGGACTTTCCCCAGTACTTC,CASSVGQDFPQYF
NA,16,TRBV3-1/TRBV3-2,TRBJ1-2,NA,TGTGCCAGCAGCCCCCGGGATCAGGGGTGGGGCTATGGCTACACCTTC,CASSPRDQGWGYGYTF
NA,13,TRBV5-6,TRBJ1-1,NA,TGTGCCAGCAGCCCTGACAGTAACACTGAAGCTTTCTTT,CASSPDSNTEAFF
NA,15,TRBV7-8,TRBJ1-3,NA,TGTGCCAGCAGCTTCGGGGGGAGCTCTGGAAACACCATATATTTT,CASSFGGSSGNTIYF
few,15,TRBV28,TRBJ2-1,NA,TGTGCCAGCAGTTTATTTGTGGCTAGCGAAAATGAGCAGTTCTTC,CASSLFVASENEQFF
NA,12,TRBV6-6,TRBJ2-7,NA,TGTGCCAGCAGTTACTCGACAGTCGAGCAGTACTTC,CASSYSTVEQYF
NA,20,TRBV27,TRBJ2-5,TRBD2,TGTGCCAGCAGCGTTTACAGGGTTCGAGCGGGAGGGGAGTACCAAGAGACCCAGTACTTC,CASSVYRVRAGGEYQETQYF
NA,13,TRBV5-4,TRBJ1-2,NA,TGTGCCAGCAGCCCTGAGACCTCAGGGGGCTACACCTTC,CASSPETSGGYTF
once,14,TRBV7-8,TRBJ2-1,NA,TGTGCCACTCTCCGGGATTTGACCTACAATGAGCAGTTCTTC,CATLRDLTYNEQFF
NA,14,TRBV25-1,TRBJ2-2,NA,TGTGCCAGCACAGGGACAATGAACACCGGGGAGCTGTTTTTT,CASTGTMNTGELFF
NA,14,TRBV10-1,TRBJ2-3,TRBD2,TGCGCCAGCAGTTTTAGCGGGGGCACAGATACGCAGTATTTT,CASSFSGGTDTQYF
NA,15,TRBV27,TRBJ2-1,NA,TGTGCCACCAAACGGGGCCAGGGGTCCTACAATGAGCAGTTCTTC,CATKRGQGSYNEQFF
NA,14,TRBV5-4,TRBJ2-4,TRBD2,TGTGCCAGCAGCTCGACTAGCGGCAAAAACATTCAGTACTTC,CASSSTSGKNIQYF
once,14,TRBV15,TRBJ1-1,NA,TGTGCCACCAGCAGAGAGAGGGGAGGCACTGAAGCTTTCTTT,CATSRERGGTEAFF
NA,12,TRBV10-2,TRBJ2-3,NA,TGCGCCAGCACCCCGACAGCAGATACGCAGTATTTT,CASTPTADTQYF
NA,13,TRBV21-1,TRBJ1-1,NA,TGTGCCAGCAGCAAAGAGGACAGATTAGAAGCTTTCTTT,CASSKEDRLEAFF
NA,15,TRBV18,TRBJ1-2,TRBD1,TGTGCCAGCTCGGAATTCGACAGGGGAATGGAAGGCTACACCTTC,CASSEFDRGMEGYTF
NA,16,TRBV28,TRBJ2-1,TRBD2,TGTGCCAGCAGTTCTACCGGGGGAGCGGGGGGAAATGAGCAGTTCTTC,CASSSTGGAGGNEQFF
NA,16,TRBV13,TRBJ2-1,TRBD2,TGTGCCAGCAGCTTAAGGAGAGGACTAGCGGACAATGAGCAGTTCTTC,CASSLRRGLADNEQFF
NA,15,TRBV9,TRBJ2-4,TRBD1,TGTGCCAGCAGCGCCATGACAGGGGACAAAAACATTCAGTACTTC,CASSAMTGDKNIQYF
NA,15,TRBV25-1,TRBJ1-2,TRBD1,TGTGCCAGCAGTGGCCGGGACAGGGGAAACTATGGCTACACCTTC,CASSGRDRGNYGYTF
NA,18,TRBV29-1,TRBJ2-1,TRBD2,TGCAGCGTTGAAGGCCCCCTGACTAGCGGCCTTTCCTACAATGAGCAGTTCTTC,CSVEGPLTSGLSYNEQFF
NA,18,TRBV3-1/TRBV3-2,TRBJ2-2,TRBD2,TGTGCCAGCAGCCAAACTAGCGGGGGGCTATGGAACACCGGGGAGCTGTTTTTT,CASSQTSGGLWNTGELFF
NA,14,TRBV7-9,TRBJ2-3,NA,TGTGCCAGCAGCTTGGACAGTAGGGCAGATACGCAGTATTTT,CASSLDSRADTQYF
NA,16,TRBV27,TRBJ1-4,TRBD1,TGTGCCAGCAGTCCCCTAGACAGGGCTATTAATGAAAAACTGTTTTTT,CASSPLDRAINEKLFF
NA,18,TRBV28,TRBJ1-6,NA,TGTGCCAGCACCCCTATTGCCGGGGGATTACCAACAAATTCACCCCTCCACTTT,CASTPIAGGLPTNSPLHF
NA,15,TRBV2,TRBJ2-3,NA,TGTGCCAGCAGTCAGAACTTTCAGGGCCCAGATACGCAGTATTTT,CASSQNFQGPDTQYF
NA,13,TRBV25-1,TRBJ2-5,NA,TGTGCCAGCAGTGAATCCCGTCAAGAGACCCAGTACTTC,CASSESRQETQYF
NA,15,TRBV19,TRBJ2-7,NA,TGTGCCAGTAGTATAGGGCTAGCCCTGGGGATGGAGCAGTACTTC,CASSIGLALGMEQYF
NA,14,TRBV3-1/TRBV3-2,TRBJ1-5,NA,TGTGCCAGCAGCCAAGATACGGGCAATCAGCCCCAGCATTTT,CASSQDTGNQPQHF
NA,14,TRBV3-1/TRBV3-2,TRBJ2-5,NA,TGTGCCAGCAGCCGTCCTAGCGTGGGGCGGACCCAGTACTTC,CASSRPSVGRTQYF
NA,13,TRBV7-9,TRBJ1-5,NA,TGTGCCAGCAGCTTATGGAGGGATCAGCCCCAGCATTTT,CASSLWRDQPQHF
NA,14,TRBV7-8,TRBJ2-7,NA,TGTGCCAGCAGCTTAGGAGGCCCTAACTACGAGCAGTACTTC,CASSLGGPNYEQYF
NA,14,TRBV19,TRBJ1-6,TRBD1,TGTGCCAGTAGTCCGACAGGGGGAAGTTCACCCCTCCACTTT,CASSPTGGSSPLHF
NA,18,TRBV2,TRBJ2-7,TRBD2,TGTGCCAGCAGTGAATATACTAGCGGAACTCACTACTCCTACGAGCAGTACTTC,CASSEYTSGTHYSYEQYF
NA,12,TRBV18,TRBJ2-1,NA,TGTGCCAGCTCACGGGAGCGCGATGAGCAGTTCTTC,CASSRERDEQFF
NA,15,TRBV9,TRBJ1-6,TRBD1,TGTGCCAGCAGCGTAGAAAACAGGGGGAATTCACCCCTCCACTTT,CASSVENRGNSPLHF
once,12,TRBV5-3,TRBJ2-3,NA,TGTGCCAGAAGCTCGTCCACAGATACGCAGTATTTT,CARSSSTDTQYF